This T cell receptor (beta chain) was sequenced during a study of cytomegalovirus exposure and HLA in healthy donors. Study results and limitations: Per published accounts, TCR beta sequences correctly predicted the HLA-A and HLA-B alleles of most subjects. Later analysis identified a missense DCLRE1C variant that was linked to TCR beta V- and J-gene trimming. CMV serostatus was the sole immune exposure data available.

It was with 60 Vbeta and 13 Jbeta primers that the PCR ran. Data came from immunoSEQ multiplex PCR; TCRdb stores just in-frame clones and leaves some out. This specimen shows some 41,000 clones; the ten leading clones hold approximately 6.2%. Notes on this clone: The antigen is unknown.

With 3 bases removed from V and 0 bases from J, the gap between germline ends came to 9 bases. Germline values: CDR1 SQVTM, CDR2 ANQGSEA. The CDR3 is made up of 13 amino acids. The sample consisted of PBMCs. The receptor comes from a man aged 25-45 years in good health and CMV-seronegative. J is TRBJ2-7 and V is TRBV29-1; tentative D call: TRBD2 (6 bases). The CDR3 coding sequence is TGCAGCGTTGAGCTAGCGCACTCCTACGAGCAGTACTTC. It translates to CSVELAHSYEQYF.